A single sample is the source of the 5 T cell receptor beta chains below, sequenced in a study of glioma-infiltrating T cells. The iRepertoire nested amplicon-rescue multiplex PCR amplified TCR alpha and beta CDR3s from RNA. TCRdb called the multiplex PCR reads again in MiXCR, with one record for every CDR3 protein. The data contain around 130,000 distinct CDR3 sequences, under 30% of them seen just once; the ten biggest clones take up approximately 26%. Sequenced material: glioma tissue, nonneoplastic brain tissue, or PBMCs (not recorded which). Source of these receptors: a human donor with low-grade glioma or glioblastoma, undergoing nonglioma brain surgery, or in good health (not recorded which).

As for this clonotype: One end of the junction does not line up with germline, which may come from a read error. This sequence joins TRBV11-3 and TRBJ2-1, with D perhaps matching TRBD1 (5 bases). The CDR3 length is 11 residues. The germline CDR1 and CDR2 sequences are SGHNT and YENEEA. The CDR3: CASSLTQGEVF. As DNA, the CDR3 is TGTGCCAGCAGCTTAACCCAGGGTGAGGTCTTC.

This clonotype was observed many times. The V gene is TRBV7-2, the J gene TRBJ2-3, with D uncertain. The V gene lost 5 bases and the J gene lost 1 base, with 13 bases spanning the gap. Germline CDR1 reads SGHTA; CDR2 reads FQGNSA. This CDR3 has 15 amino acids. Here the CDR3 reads CASSPQPLGTDTQYF. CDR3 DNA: TGTGCCAGCAGCCCCCAGCCCCTAGGCACAGATACGCAGTATTTT. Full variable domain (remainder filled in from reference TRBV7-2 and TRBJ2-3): GAGVSQSPSNKVTEKGKDVELRCDPISGHTALYWYRQSLGQGLEFLIYFQGNSAPDKSGLPSDRFSAERTGGSVSTLTIQRTQQEDSAVYLCASSPQPLGTDTQYFGPGTRLTVL.

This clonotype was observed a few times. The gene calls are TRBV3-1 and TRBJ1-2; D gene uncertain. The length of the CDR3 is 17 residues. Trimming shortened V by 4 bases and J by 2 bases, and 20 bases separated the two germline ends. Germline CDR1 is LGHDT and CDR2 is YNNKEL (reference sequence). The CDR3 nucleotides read TGTGCCAGCAGCCTCCAAATTGCGGGAAGAAGGAACTATGGCTACACCTTC. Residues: CASSLQIAGRRNYGYTF.

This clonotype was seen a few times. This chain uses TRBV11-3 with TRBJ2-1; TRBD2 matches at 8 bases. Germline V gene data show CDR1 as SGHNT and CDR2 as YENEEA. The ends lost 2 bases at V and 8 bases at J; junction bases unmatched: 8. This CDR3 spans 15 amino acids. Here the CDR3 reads CASSLRGGGNYEQFF. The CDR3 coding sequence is TGTGCCAGCAGCTTACGGGGCGGGGGGAACTATGAGCAGTTCTTC.

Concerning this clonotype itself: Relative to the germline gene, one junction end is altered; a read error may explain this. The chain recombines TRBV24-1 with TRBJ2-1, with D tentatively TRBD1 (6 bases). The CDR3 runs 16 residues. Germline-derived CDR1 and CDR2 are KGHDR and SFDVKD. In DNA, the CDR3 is TGTTCCACCAGTGATCCTGGACAGTCCTCCTACAATGAGCAGTTCTTC. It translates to CSTSDPGQSSYNEQFF.